The 25 T cell receptor beta chains given below trace back to one sample, sequenced in a study of T cells in Graves' hyperthyroidism and ophthalmopathy. The investigators amplified TCR beta CDR3 regions from RNA transcripts. First-round RT-PCR with HTBI primers amplified the TCR CDR3 region. TCRdb recomputed calls from the multiplex PCR reads with MiXCR, one row per CDR3 protein. The data contain approximately 720,000 distinct CDR3 sequences, approximately 19% of them singletons. Sequenced sample: blood. These receptor sequences come from a woman between 45 and 60 years old with Graves' hyperthyroidism that later progressed to Graves' ophthalmopathy.

Only a few counts were recorded for this clonotype. The chain combines TRBV30 with TRBJ1-1; D gene uncertain. Germline lookup yields CDR1 GTSNPN and CDR2 SVGIG (reference sequence). The CDR3 is 15 residues long. The ends were cut back, 1 base at V and 2 bases at J, with 14 bases in the middle. The DNA for the CDR3 is TGTGCCTGGAGTGAACTAGGGTTGGGAAACACTGAAGCTTTCTTT. Translated, it gives CAWSELGLGNTEAFF.

This clonotype was seen at least ten times. The V call is TRBV11-2, the J call TRBJ2-5, with D possibly being TRBD2 (6 bases). V was shortened by 1 base and J by 5 bases, with 14 bases between the two germline ends. CDR1 is SGHAT, CDR2 FQNNGV, per germline. The CDR3 covers 15 residues. The CDR3 region is CASSLVAGPRETQYF. The CDR3 DNA reads as TGTGCCAGCAGCTTAGTGGCGGGGCCAAGGGAGACCCAGTACTTC.

This clonotype has only a few counts. The genes are TRBV2 and TRBJ2-1; no reliable D call. CDR3 size: 13 residues. The ends were cut back, 4 bases at V and 5 bases at J, with 9 bases in the middle. In germline, CDR1 is SNHLY, CDR2 FYNNEI. The CDR3 sequence: CASSVSGNNEQFF. CDR3 DNA: TGTGCCAGCAGTGTTTCTGGGAACAATGAGCAGTTCTTC.

This clonotype was counted ten times or more. This rearrangement joins TRBV5-1 to TRBJ2-1; D is uncertain. Germline V gene data show CDR1 as SGHRS and CDR2 as YFSETQ. Trimming pared 0 bases from V and 9 bases from J, leaving 13 bases between. CDR3 size: 14 residues. The CDR3 reads CASSLGIAMGEQFF. The CDR3 DNA is TGCGCCAGCAGCTTGGGTATAGCTATGGGTGAGCAGTTCTTC.

As DNA, the CDR3 is TGTGCCAGCAGCGTAGTCAGCCTCCTTTACACAGATACGCAGTATTTT. Protein sequence: CASSVVSLLYTDTQYF. This sequence joins TRBV9 and TRBJ2-3; D gene unclear. The CDR3 contains 16 residues. Germline V gene data show CDR1 as SGDLS and CDR2 as YYNGEE. The V and J ends lost 0 bases and 2 bases respectively, with 13 bases between them.

This clonotype was seen repeatedly, ten times or more. The V and J genes are TRBV7-9 and TRBJ2-1; D not resolved. Germline assignment: CDR1 SEHNR and CDR2 FQNEAQ (reference sequence). The V end lost 1 base, the J end lost 0 bases, and 7 bases lay between the germline ends. CDR3 size: 15 residues. In DNA, the CDR3 is TGTGCCAGCAGCTTAGTTGATTACTCCTACAATGAGCAGTTCTTC. Translation: CASSLVDYSYNEQFF.

This clonotype was observed a single time. Just one base apart from a much larger clone, this may be a read error. The CDR3 does not end in the conserved phenylalanine or tryptophan, so this is likely a read error. The chain carries TRBV12-3 or TRBV12-4 and TRBJ2-1; D not resolved. Trimming stripped 5 bases from V and 7 bases from J, with 6 bases between. CDR3 length: 11 residues. This chain's CDR3 is CASSLRNEQFS. CDR3 nucleotide sequence: TGTGCCAGCAGTCTACGAAATGAGCAGTTCTCC.

There are a few counts of this clonotype. The CDR3 region is CSARDREGRSYGYTF. As DNA, the CDR3 is TGCAGTGCTAGAGATCGCGAGGGACGGTCCTATGGCTACACCTTC. This chain joins TRBV20-1 and TRBJ1-2; D possibly corresponds to TRBD1 (5 bases). This CDR3 has 15 amino acids. Germline V gene lookup returns CDR1 DFQATT and CDR2 SNEGSKA (reference sequence). V was cut by 0 bases and J by 4 bases, with 15 bases left in between.

The V call is TRBV7-2, the J call TRBJ2-1; 9 nucleotides match TRBD1. The V and J ends lost 4 bases and 15 bases, in that order; junction bases with no gene match: 13. The CDR3 has 14 residues. Germline V lookup: CDR1 SGHTA, CDR2 FQGNSA. CDR3 region: CASSSTQGTGKLFF. The CDR3 coding sequence is TGTGCCAGCAGCTCTACTCAGGGGACAGGGAAATTGTTCTTC.

The gene calls are TRBV19 and TRBJ2-3; 11 bases agree with TRBD2. The CDR3 extends over 15 amino acids. V was pared by 8 bases and J by 2 bases, with 6 bases of the junction left unmatched. In germline, CDR1 is LNHDA, CDR2 SQIVND (reference sequence). Here the CDR3 reads CASGTLAGATDTQYF. In DNA, the CDR3 is TGTGCCAGTGGTACACTAGCGGGGGCCACAGATACGCAGTATTTT. Full variable domain (remainder filled in from reference TRBV19 and TRBJ2-3): DGGITQSPKYLFRKEGQNVTLSCEQNLNHDAMYWYRQDPGQGLRLIYYSQIVNDFQKGDIAEGYSVSREKKESFPLTVTSAQKNPTAFYLCASGTLAGATDTQYFGPGTRLTVL.

The V gene is TRBV7-8, the J gene TRBJ1-1; the D is unclear. This CDR3 comprises 15 residues. CDR1 and CDR2 (germline): SGHVS, FQNEAQ. The ends were cut back, 0 bases at V and 0 bases at J, with 8 bases in the middle. This CDR3 reads CASSLALDLNTEAFF. In nucleotides, the CDR3 is TGTGCCAGCAGCTTAGCGTTGGACCTGAACACTGAAGCTTTCTTT.

V and J are TRBV5-1 and TRBJ1-1, with D tentatively TRBD1 (6 bases). V was trimmed by 4 bases and J by 5 bases, leaving 18 bases between them. The CDR3 loop spans 15 amino acids. Looked up from germline, CDR1 is SGHRS and CDR2 is YFSETQ. The CDR3 protein is CASSLFNREGTEAFF. The CDR3 DNA sequence: TGCGCCAGCAGCCTCTTTAACAGGGAGGGGACTGAAGCTTTCTTT. The full variable domain, rest sourced from reference TRBV5-1 and TRBJ1-1, is KAGVTQTPRYLIKTRGQQVTLSCSPISGHRSVSWYQQTPGQGLQFLFEYFSETQRNKGNFPGRFSGRQFSNSRSEMNVSTLELGDSALYLCASSLFNREGTEAFFGQGTRLTVV.

The CDR3 loop is CASSTSGQSYEQYF. CDR3 DNA sequence: TGCGCCAGCAGTACTAGCGGACAATCCTACGAGCAGTACTTC. The chain has TRBV5-1 and TRBJ2-7; TRBD2 aligns across 8 bases. The CDR3 length is 14 residues. The J segment lost 1 base and the V segment lost 5 bases, leaving 5 bases of the junction unmatched. Germline lookup yields CDR1 SGHRS and CDR2 YFSETQ. Combining the CDR3 with reference TRBV5-1 and TRBJ2-7 gives the whole variable domain KAGVTQTPRYLIKTRGQQVTLSCSPISGHRSVSWYQQTPGQGLQFLFEYFSETQRNKGNFPGRFSGRQFSNSRSEMNVSTLELGDSALYLCASSTSGQSYEQYFGPGTRLTVT.

The V call is TRBV9, the J call TRBJ2-1; 8 bases line up with TRBD2. Germline V lookup: CDR1 SGDLS, CDR2 YYNGEE. CDR3 length equals 14 residues. After removal of 0 bases from V and 6 bases from J, the junction contained 2 bases not matched to a gene. The CDR3 is CASSVAGGVNEQFF. The DNA of the CDR3 is TGTGCCAGCAGCGTAGCGGGGGGGGTCAATGAGCAGTTCTTC.

This clonotype was recorded at least ten times. This sequence joins TRBV20-1 and TRBJ2-5; D is perhaps TRBD1 (5 bases). The germline V gene encodes CDR1 DFQATT and CDR2 SNEGSKA (reference sequence). The CDR3 runs to 12 residues. V shed 1 base and J shed 5 bases, with 8 bases lying between them. CDR3 DNA: TGCAGTGCTAGAGGGACAAGGGAGACCCAGTACTTC. Translating it yields CSARGTRETQYF.

J is TRBJ2-5 and V is TRBV28, with D tentatively TRBD1 (6 bases). V lost 6 bases and J 0 bases, leaving 11 bases between the germline ends. Germline V gene lookup returns CDR1 MDHEN and CDR2 SYDVKM. This CDR3 contains 14 residues. CDR3: CASSRDMYQETQYF. The CDR3 DNA reads TGTGCCAGCAGCCGGGACATGTACCAAGAGACCCAGTACTTC.

The chain combines TRBV18 with TRBJ2-5, with 8 bases fitting TRBD1. Trimming cost V 6 bases and J 0 bases; bases outside gene matches: 6. The germline V gene has CDR1 KGHSH and CDR2 LQKENI. The CDR3 is 15 amino acids. The CDR3 spells CASSRDRKYQETQYF. The CDR3 bases are TGTGCCAGCTCCCGGGACAGGAAGTACCAAGAGACCCAGTACTTC.

This clonotype was observed at least ten times. J is TRBJ2-2 and V is TRBV7-2, with TRBD2 identical over 8 bases. V dropped 5 bases and J dropped 0; count of bases not matched to a gene: 5. This CDR3 is 16 amino acids long. Germline lookup yields CDR1 SGHTA and CDR2 FQGNSA. CDR3 amino acids: CASSQAGLANTGELFF. DNA of the CDR3: TGTGCCAGCAGCCAGGCGGGACTAGCGAACACCGGGGAGCTGTTTTTT.

This chain connects TRBV10-3 to TRBJ1-4; D unresolved. The CDR3 spans 14 residues. Germline-derived CDR1 and CDR2 are ENHRY and SYGVKD. V lost 10 bases, J lost 2 bases, and 14 bases lay in between. The CDR3 loop is CATADPTTNEKLFF. The CDR3 DNA follows: TGTGCCACCGCGGACCCCACGACTAATGAAAAACTGTTTTTT.

The chain recombines TRBV5-1 with TRBJ2-5; maybe TRBD1 (5 bases). The germline CDR1 and CDR2 sequences are SGHRS and YFSETQ. V shed 0 bases and J shed 1 base, with 10 bases lying between them. This CDR3 contains 15 residues. In DNA, the CDR3 is TGCGCCAGCAGCTTGGTTGCAGGGTTCCAAGAGACCCAGTACTTC. This encodes CASSLVAGFQETQYF.

This clonotype was recorded a few times. The chain combines TRBV20-1 with TRBJ1-1; no clear D gene. CDR3 length: 13 residues. Germline V gene lookup returns CDR1 DFQATT and CDR2 SNEGSKA (reference sequence). Deletions cut 6 bases from V and 0 bases from J, with 11 bases between. The CDR3 region has the DNA TGCAGTGCCCCAGGCTGGGTGAACACTGAAGCTTTCTTT. Its protein is CSAPGWVNTEAFF.

This clonotype was detected ten times or more. This chain links TRBV12-3 or TRBV12-4 with TRBJ1-4; TRBD1 is a possible D gene (5 bases). Trimming pared 6 bases from V and 8 bases from J, leaving 16 bases between. There are 14 residues in the CDR3. CDR3 sequence reads: CASRVTGAVEKLFF. The CDR3 nucleotides are TGTGCCAGCAGAGTAACCGGGGCTGTCGAAAAACTGTTTTTT.

This clonotype was counted between two and nine times. The genes are TRBV19 and TRBJ1-3; D ambiguous. Trimming stripped 7 bases from V and 4 bases from J, with 14 bases between. The CDR3 extends over 14 amino acids. Germline values: CDR1 LNHDA, CDR2 SQIVND (reference sequence). CDR3 sequence reads: CASTPKNPGNTIYF. The CDR3 nucleotides read TGTGCCAGTACCCCTAAAAACCCCGGAAACACCATATATTTT.

The chain links TRBV9 to TRBJ2-1; no definite D call. Germline lookup yields CDR1 SGDLS and CDR2 YYNGEE. CDR3 length: 13 residues. V lost 4 bases and J lost 7, with 12 bases in between. CDR3 nucleotide sequence: TGTGCCAGCAGCCCCATGGTTGGGAATGAGCAGTTCTTC. Protein sequence: CASSPMVGNEQFF.

This clonotype appeared many times. The chain carries TRBV12-3 or TRBV12-4 and TRBJ2-2; D call uncertain. The ends were cut back, 8 bases at V and 7 bases at J, with 14 bases in the middle. The CDR3 is 13 residues long. CDR3 protein: CASRVVRFGELFF. CDR3 nucleotide sequence: TGTGCCAGCCGAGTCGTCCGCTTCGGGGAGCTGTTTTTT.